The 15 T cell receptor beta chains below all came from one sample that was sequenced in a study of cytomegalovirus exposure and HLA in healthy donors. Assay: immunoSEQ multiplex PCR; the TCRdb copy retains only in-frame clones and omits some. The sample lists about 71,000 clones; just under 95% were seen once. Sequenced sample: PBMCs. Receptors originate from a man aged 18 to 35 in good health and CMV-seropositive.

The genes are TRBV5-1 and TRBJ2-7; D is perhaps TRBD1 (5 bases). This CDR3 spans 13 amino acids. The germline CDR1 and CDR2 sequences are SGHRS and YFSETQ. Trimming removed 4 bases at V and 2 bases at J, with 10 bases between. This CDR3 is CASSTDSAYEQYF. In DNA, the CDR3 is TGCGCCAGCAGCACAGACAGTGCCTACGAGCAGTACTTC.

The chain recombines TRBV2 with TRBJ2-7, with 9 bases aligning to TRBD1. The CDR3 spans 14 residues. V lost 5 bases and J lost 2; bases outside the gene matches: 4. Germline V gene sequence: CDR1 SNHLY, CDR2 FYNNEI. The CDR3 sequence: CASSRQGETYEQYF. CDR3 sequence (DNA): TGTGCCAGCAGTCGACAGGGGGAGACCTACGAGCAGTACTTC.

V gene TRBV7-9 combines with J gene TRBJ1-1, with 7 bases that match TRBD1. Germline V CDR1 and CDR2: SEHNR, FQNEAQ (reference sequence). The CDR3 is 14 residues long. V lost 2 bases and J lost 10; bases outside the gene matches: 10. CDR3 coding DNA: TGTGCCAGCAGCTTACAGGGGGTTATGGGTCGAGCTTTCTTT. This translates into CASSLQGVMGRAFF. Full variable domain (missing parts from reference TRBV7-9 and TRBJ1-1): DTGVSQNPRHKITKRGQNVTFRCDPISEHNRLYWYRQTLGQGPEFLTYFQNEAQLEKSRLLSDRFSAERPKGSFSTLEIQRTEQGDSAMYLCASSLQGVMGRAFFGQGTRLTVV.

The rearrangement joins TRBV5-1 to TRBJ2-7; 7 nucleotides line up with TRBD2. The ends lost 0 bases at V and 5 bases at J; junction bases unmatched: 2. The CDR3 consists of 13 residues. Germline V gene data show CDR1 as SGHRS and CDR2 as YFSETQ. CDR3 coding DNA: TGCGCCAGCAGCTTGGCCGGGACTAACGAGCAGTACTTC. This sequence encodes CASSLAGTNEQYF.

This chain connects TRBV5-1 to TRBJ2-5, with D perhaps TRBD2 (5 bases). Germline CDR1 is SGHRS and CDR2 is YFSETQ. CDR3 size: 14 residues. V lost 5 bases and J lost 5, with 16 bases in between. As DNA, the CDR3 is TGCGCCAGCAGACCTCCTAGCTCCCTGGAGACCCAGTACTTC. This codes for CASRPPSSLETQYF.

The V call is TRBV15, the J call TRBJ2-7; D possibly corresponds to TRBD1 (5 bases). Trimming stripped 4 bases from V and 3 bases from J, with 10 bases between. Germline CDR1 and CDR2: LNHNV and YYDKDF (reference sequence). This CDR3 contains 13 residues. CDR3 protein: CATSTRQFYEQYF. The CDR3 region has the DNA TGTGCCACCAGCACTCGACAGTTCTACGAGCAGTACTTC.

The chain uses TRBV5-1 and TRBJ1-2; perhaps TRBD1 as D (6 bases). Germline V lookup: CDR1 SGHRS, CDR2 YFSETQ. Trimming took off 0 bases at V and 0 bases at J, with 9 bases between the two ends. CDR3 length: 15 amino acids. CDR3 sequence (DNA): TGCGCCAGCAGCTTGGTGGACAGTGCTAACTATGGCTACACCTTC. This gives the protein CASSLVDSANYGYTF.

V and J are TRBV19 and TRBJ2-4; TRBD2 matches 7 bases. The CDR3 contains 14 residues. Germline CDR1 reads LNHDA; CDR2 reads SQIVND (reference sequence). J lost 8 bases, V lost 6 bases, and 10 bases had no gene match. CDR3 coding DNA: TGTGCCAGTAGAAGTCTGTCTAGCGGTGACATTCAGTACTTC. Protein: CASRSLSSGDIQYF.

V and J are TRBV7-2 and TRBJ2-7, with 7 bases identical to TRBD1. With 7 bases clipped from V and 5 bases from J, the junction kept 8 bases outside the gene matches. Germline-derived CDR1 and CDR2 are SGHTA and FQGNSA. The CDR3 spans 13 residues. Here the CDR3 reads CASTRGQSHEQYF. Here the CDR3 DNA reads TGTGCCAGCACCCGGGGACAGTCCCACGAGCAGTACTTC.

V and J are TRBV10-1 and TRBJ2-2, with D perhaps matching TRBD2 (6 bases). Trimming pared 4 bases from V and 3 bases from J, leaving 9 bases between. CDR3 length: 14 amino acids. Germline CDR1 WNHNN, CDR2 SYGVQD (reference sequence). CDR3 DNA sequence: TGCGCCAGCAGTGCGCGGGGATACACCGGGGAGCTGTTTTTT. Its translation: CASSARGYTGELFF.

This chain joins TRBV2 and TRBJ2-5; D gene ambiguous. This CDR3 has 12 amino acids. Germline loops: CDR1 SNHLY, CDR2 FYNNEI. Trimming took 6 bases from V and 0 from J, leaving 5 bases between them. The CDR3 DNA reads TGTGCCAGCAGACGGGACCAAGAGACCCAGTACTTC. It codes for CASRRDQETQYF.

The rearrangement links TRBV5-5 to TRBJ1-2; D call uncertain. The CDR3 loop spans 12 amino acids. Per germline, CDR1 SGHKS and CDR2 YYEKEE (reference sequence). V lost 3 bases, J lost 3 bases, and 6 bases lay in between. CDR3 sequence (DNA): TGTGCCAGCAGCTCGAGGGACTATGGCTACACCTTC. It codes for CASSSRDYGYTF.

J is TRBJ1-3 and V is TRBV7-2; 7 bases are shared with TRBD1. The junction had 10 bases not matched to a gene; V was cut back by 5 bases and J by 0 bases. This CDR3 is built from 17 residues. Germline-derived CDR1 and CDR2 are SGHTA and FQGNSA. CDR3 protein: CASSPGQLKASGNTIYF. The CDR3 region has the DNA TGTGCCAGCAGCCCGGGACAGCTAAAAGCCTCTGGAAACACCATATATTTT.

J is TRBJ2-3 and V is TRBV6-5, with D tentatively TRBD2 (6 bases). Trimming took 6 bases from V and 6 from J, leaving 19 bases between them. From germline, CDR1 is MNHEY and CDR2 SVGAGI. CDR3 size: 15 residues. CDR3 bases: TGTGCCAGCAGCTACCGGGGGTTGGGGGAGGATACGCAGTATTTT. Translating it yields CASSYRGLGEDTQYF.

Only one count was recorded for this clone. This chain uses TRBV5-4 with TRBJ2-5; D is perhaps TRBD2 (5 bases). From germline, CDR1 is SGHNT and CDR2 YYREEE (reference sequence). CDR3 size: 13 residues. Trimming cost V 1 base and J 4 bases, with 8 bases left between them. CDR3 loop: CASSLFGVETQYF. Written as DNA, the CDR3 is TGTGCCAGCAGCTTGTTCGGGGTAGAGACCCAGTACTTC.